This passage covers 8 T cell receptor beta chains from one sample sequenced in a study of T cell repertoires in cytomegalovirus infection. TCRdb recomputed calls from the reads with MiXCR, one row per CDR3 protein. Found here are roughly 250,000 distinct CDR3 sequences, around 12% of them singletons; the top ten hold 1.5% to 2%. Sample: PBMCs. Receptor source: a human donor in good health (CMV status not recorded). Some clones in this sample may be carry-over from other donors' samples.

The table lists this clonotype with many counts. The V gene is TRBV7-2, the J gene TRBJ2-1, with TRBD2 matching over 13 bases. The ends lost 5 bases at V and 1 base at J; junction bases unmatched: 2. Germline loops: CDR1 SGHTA, CDR2 FQGNSA. The CDR3 sequence is 16 residues long. The CDR3 nucleotides are TGTGCCAGCAGCCGGACTAGCGGGAGTTCCTACAATGAGCAGTTCTTC. Residues: CASSRTSGSSYNEQFF.

The chain is built from TRBV27 and TRBJ2-7; a possible D gene is TRBD1 (8 bases). CDR3 length: 16 amino acids. Trimming removed 4 bases at V and 2 bases at J, with 18 bases between. Germline assignment: CDR1 MNHEY and CDR2 SMNVEV (reference sequence). CDR3 coding DNA: TGTGCCAGCAGTTCCAAACAGGGGGGGTACACCTACGAGCAGTACTTC. Its translation: CASSSKQGGYTYEQYF.

This clonotype was counted at least ten times. The chain uses TRBV28 and TRBJ1-5; D is unclear. V shed 1 base and J shed 1 base, with 8 bases lying between them. There are 15 residues in the CDR3. The germline V gene encodes CDR1 MDHEN and CDR2 SYDVKM. DNA for the CDR3: TGTGCCAGCAGTTTATCAGCACAAAGCAATCAGCCCCAGCATTTT. Its protein is CASSLSAQSNQPQHF.

This clonotype was seen ten or more times. The CDR3 loop is CASSSMTGGLYGYTF. The CDR3 DNA reads as TGTGCCAGCAGCTCGATGACAGGGGGGCTCTATGGCTACACCTTC. This chain joins TRBV7-2 and TRBJ1-2, with 9 bases fitting TRBD1. Germline V lookup: CDR1 SGHTA, CDR2 FQGNSA. This CDR3 is built from 15 residues. Trimming at V came to 4 bases and at J to 4 bases, leaving 7 bases not matched to a gene.

In its sample, this clonotype was seen many times. This sequence joins TRBV20-1 and TRBJ1-1; no reliable D call. This CDR3 comprises 13 residues. V was pared by 1 base and J by 4 bases, with 10 bases between. Germline V gives CDR1 DFQATT, CDR2 SNEGSKA (reference sequence). CDR3 protein: CSARASRSTEAFF. In DNA, the CDR3 is TGCAGTGCTAGAGCATCTCGGAGCACTGAAGCTTTCTTT.

Many counts were recorded for this clonotype. The chain has TRBV11-2 and TRBJ2-1; TRBD2 is a possible D gene (6 bases). The CDR3 has 14 residues. The germline CDR1 and CDR2 sequences are SGHAT and FQNNGV. Trimming shortened V by 7 bases and J by 3 bases, and 13 bases separated the two germline ends. CDR3 sequence: CASKDSGDYNEQFF. As DNA, the CDR3 is TGTGCCAGCAAAGACTCGGGGGACTACAATGAGCAGTTCTTC.

CDR3 in DNA: TGTGCCAGCAGTGAGACAGGGAACACCGGGGAGCTGTTTTTT. Translating it yields CASSETGNTGELFF. This sequence joins TRBV28 and TRBJ2-2; the D gene is possibly TRBD1 (6 bases). There are 14 residues in the CDR3. The V and J ends lost 5 bases and 1 base respectively, with 8 bases between them. CDR1 and CDR2 from the germline V gene are MDHEN and SYDVKM. The variable domain in full, with the rest retrieved from reference TRBV28 and TRBJ2-2, is DVKVTQSSRYLVKRTGEKVFLECVQDMDHENMFWYRQDPGLGLRLIYFSYDVKMKEKGDIPEGYSVSREKKERFSLILESASTNQTSMYLCASSETGNTGELFFGEGSRLTVL.

This clonotype was recorded many times. The chain carries TRBV11-2 and TRBJ2-3, with 7 bases aligning to TRBD2. CDR3 length: 16 residues. The ends lost 0 bases at V and 4 bases at J; junction bases unmatched: 7. CDR1 and CDR2 (germline): SGHAT, FQNNGV. CDR3 residues: CASSLEGAGFSDTQYF. The CDR3 coding sequence is TGTGCCAGCAGCTTAGAGGGAGCGGGATTCTCAGATACGCAGTATTTT.